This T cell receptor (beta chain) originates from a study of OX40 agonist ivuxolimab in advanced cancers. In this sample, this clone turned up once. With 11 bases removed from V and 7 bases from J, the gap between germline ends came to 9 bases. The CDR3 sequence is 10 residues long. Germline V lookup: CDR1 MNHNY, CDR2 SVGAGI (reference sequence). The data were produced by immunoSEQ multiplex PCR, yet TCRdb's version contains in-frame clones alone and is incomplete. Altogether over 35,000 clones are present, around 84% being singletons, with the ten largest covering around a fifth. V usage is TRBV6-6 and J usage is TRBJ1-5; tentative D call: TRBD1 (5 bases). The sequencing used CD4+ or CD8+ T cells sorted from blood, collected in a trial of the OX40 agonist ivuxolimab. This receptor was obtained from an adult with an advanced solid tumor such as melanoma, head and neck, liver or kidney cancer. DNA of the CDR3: TGTGCCGCAGGGTTCCAGCCCCAGCATTTT. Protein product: CAAGFQPQHF.